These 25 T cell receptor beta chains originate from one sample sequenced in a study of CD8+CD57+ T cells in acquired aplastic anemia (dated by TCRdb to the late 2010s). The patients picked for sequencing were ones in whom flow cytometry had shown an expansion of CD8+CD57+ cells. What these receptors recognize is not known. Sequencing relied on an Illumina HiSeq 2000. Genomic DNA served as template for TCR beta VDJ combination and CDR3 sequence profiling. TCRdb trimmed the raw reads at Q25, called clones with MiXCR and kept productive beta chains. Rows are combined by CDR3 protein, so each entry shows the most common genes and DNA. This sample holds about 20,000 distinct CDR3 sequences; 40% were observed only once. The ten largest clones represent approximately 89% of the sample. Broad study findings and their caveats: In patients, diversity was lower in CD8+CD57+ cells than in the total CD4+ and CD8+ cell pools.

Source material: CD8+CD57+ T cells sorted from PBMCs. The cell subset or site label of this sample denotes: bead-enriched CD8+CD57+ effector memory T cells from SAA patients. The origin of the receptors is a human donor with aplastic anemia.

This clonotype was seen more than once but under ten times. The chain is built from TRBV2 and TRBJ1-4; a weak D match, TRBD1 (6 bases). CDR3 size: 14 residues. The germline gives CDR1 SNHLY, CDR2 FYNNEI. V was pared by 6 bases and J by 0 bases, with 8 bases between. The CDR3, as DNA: TGTGCCAGCAGGGACAGCTCAACTAATGAAAAACTGTTTTTT. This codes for CASRDSSTNEKLFF.

The CDR3 DNA sequence: TGTGCCAGTAGTGTCAGGGAAGGTGGAAACACCATATATTTT. It is translated as CASSVREGGNTIYF. The chain combines TRBV19 with TRBJ1-3; D may be TRBD1 (5 bases). The germline CDR1 and CDR2 sequences are LNHDA and SQIVND (reference sequence). V gave up 5 bases and J gave up 3 bases, with 11 bases separating them. This CDR3 is 14 amino acids long.

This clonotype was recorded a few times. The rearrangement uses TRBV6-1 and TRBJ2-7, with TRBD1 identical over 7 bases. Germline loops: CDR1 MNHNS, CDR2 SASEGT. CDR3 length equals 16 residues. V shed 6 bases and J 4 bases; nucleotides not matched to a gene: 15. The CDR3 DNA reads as TGTGCCAGCAGAGGGTGGCAGGGGGAGACGGTTTACGAGCAGTACTTC. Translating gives CASRGWQGETVYEQYF.

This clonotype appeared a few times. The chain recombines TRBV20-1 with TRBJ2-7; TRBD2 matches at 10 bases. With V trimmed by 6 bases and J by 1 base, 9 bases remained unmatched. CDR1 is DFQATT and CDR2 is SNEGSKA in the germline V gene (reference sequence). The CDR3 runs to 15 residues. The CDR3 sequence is CSAGLADAPSYEQYF. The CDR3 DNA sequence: TGCAGTGCAGGACTAGCGGACGCTCCATCCTACGAGCAGTACTTC.

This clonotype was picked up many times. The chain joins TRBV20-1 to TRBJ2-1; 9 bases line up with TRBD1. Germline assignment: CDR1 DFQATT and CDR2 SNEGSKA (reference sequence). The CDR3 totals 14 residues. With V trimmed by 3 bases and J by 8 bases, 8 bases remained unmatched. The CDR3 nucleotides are TGCAGTGCTAGTACGGGACAGGGTCAATATGAGCAGTTCTTC. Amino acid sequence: CSASTGQGQYEQFF.

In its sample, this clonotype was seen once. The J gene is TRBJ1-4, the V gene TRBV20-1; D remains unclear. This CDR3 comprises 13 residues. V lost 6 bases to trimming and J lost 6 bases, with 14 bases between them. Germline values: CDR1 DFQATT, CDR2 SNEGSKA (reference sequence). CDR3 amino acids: CSALVRRDEKLFF. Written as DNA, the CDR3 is TGCAGTGCCCTGGTTCGGAGGGATGAAAAACTGTTTTTT.

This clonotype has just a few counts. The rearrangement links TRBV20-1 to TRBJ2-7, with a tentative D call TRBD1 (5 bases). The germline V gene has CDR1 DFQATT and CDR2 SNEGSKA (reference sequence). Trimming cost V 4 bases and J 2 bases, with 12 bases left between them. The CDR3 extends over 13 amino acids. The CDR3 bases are TGCAGTGCTACCGTTCCAGGGCCCTACGAGCAGTACTTC. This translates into CSATVPGPYEQYF.

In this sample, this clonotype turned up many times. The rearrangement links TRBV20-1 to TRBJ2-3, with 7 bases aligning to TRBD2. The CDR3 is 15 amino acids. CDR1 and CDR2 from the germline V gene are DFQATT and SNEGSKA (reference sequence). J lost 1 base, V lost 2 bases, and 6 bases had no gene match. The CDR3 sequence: CSARRASGGTDTQYF. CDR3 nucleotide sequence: TGCAGTGCTAGAAGGGCTAGCGGAGGCACAGATACGCAGTATTTT.

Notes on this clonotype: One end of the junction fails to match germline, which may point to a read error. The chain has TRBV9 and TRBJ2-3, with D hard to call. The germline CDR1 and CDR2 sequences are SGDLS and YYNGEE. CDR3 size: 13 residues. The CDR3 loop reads CASSVVLTDTRYF. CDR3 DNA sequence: TGTGCCAGCAGCGTAGTACTTACAGATACGCGGTATTTT.

The DNA for the CDR3 is TGTGCCATCAGTGTTGATGCGGGTGGTCTCTACGAGCAGTACTTC. Translation: CAISVDAGGLYEQYF. V gene TRBV10-3 combines with J gene TRBJ2-7; D is perhaps TRBD2 (5 bases). V lost 4 bases to trimming and J lost 3 bases, with 16 bases between them. Germline CDR1 is ENHRY and CDR2 is SYGVKD. The CDR3 extends over 15 amino acids.

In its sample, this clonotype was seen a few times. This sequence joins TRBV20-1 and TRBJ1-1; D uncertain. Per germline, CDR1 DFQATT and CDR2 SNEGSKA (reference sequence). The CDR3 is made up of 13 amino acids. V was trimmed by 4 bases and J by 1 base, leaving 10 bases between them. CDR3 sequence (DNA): TGCAGTGCTATACAGCTTAAGAACACTGAAGCTTTCTTT. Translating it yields CSAIQLKNTEAFF.

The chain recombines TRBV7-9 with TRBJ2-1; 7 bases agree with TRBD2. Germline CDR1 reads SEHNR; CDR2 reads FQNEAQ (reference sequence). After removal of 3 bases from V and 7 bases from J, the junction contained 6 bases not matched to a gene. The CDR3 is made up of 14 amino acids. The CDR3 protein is CASSLGPAGNEQFF. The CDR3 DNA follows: TGTGCCAGCAGCTTGGGTCCAGCGGGAAATGAGCAGTTCTTC.

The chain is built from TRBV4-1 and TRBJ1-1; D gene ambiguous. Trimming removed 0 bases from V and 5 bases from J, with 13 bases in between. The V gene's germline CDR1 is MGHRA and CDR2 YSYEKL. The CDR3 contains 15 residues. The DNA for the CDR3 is TGCGCCAGCAGCCAAGATGGGGTTGTGATGACTGAAGCTTTCTTT. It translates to CASSQDGVVMTEAFF.

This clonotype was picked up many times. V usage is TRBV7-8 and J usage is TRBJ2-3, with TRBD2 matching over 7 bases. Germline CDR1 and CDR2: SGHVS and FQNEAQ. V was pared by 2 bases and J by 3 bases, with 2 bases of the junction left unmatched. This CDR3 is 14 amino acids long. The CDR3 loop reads CASSLSGGTDTQYF. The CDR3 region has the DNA TGTGCCAGCAGCTTATCGGGGGGAACAGATACGCAGTATTTT.

Here the CDR3 reads CASSTITGENTGELFF. DNA for the CDR3: TGTGCCAGCAGCACAATTACAGGGGAGAACACCGGGGAGCTGTTTTTT. V is TRBV2 and J is TRBJ2-2; 7 bases are shared with TRBD1. V lost 6 bases and J lost 1; bases outside the gene matches: 8. In germline, CDR1 is SNHLY, CDR2 FYNNEI. This CDR3 region has 16 residues.

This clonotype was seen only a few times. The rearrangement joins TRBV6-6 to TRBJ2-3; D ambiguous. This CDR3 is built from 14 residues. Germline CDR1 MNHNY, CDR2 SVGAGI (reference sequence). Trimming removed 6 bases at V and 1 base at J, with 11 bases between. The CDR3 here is CASRASDGTDTQYF. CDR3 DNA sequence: TGTGCCAGCAGAGCCTCGGACGGCACAGATACGCAGTATTTT.

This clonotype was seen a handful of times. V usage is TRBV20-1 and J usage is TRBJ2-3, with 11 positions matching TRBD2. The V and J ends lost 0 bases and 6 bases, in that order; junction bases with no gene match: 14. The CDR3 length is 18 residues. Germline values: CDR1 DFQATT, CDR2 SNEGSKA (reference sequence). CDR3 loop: CSARDPPVSGGARDTQYF. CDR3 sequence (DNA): TGCAGTGCTAGAGATCCCCCCGTTAGCGGGGGGGCCAGGGATACGCAGTATTTT.

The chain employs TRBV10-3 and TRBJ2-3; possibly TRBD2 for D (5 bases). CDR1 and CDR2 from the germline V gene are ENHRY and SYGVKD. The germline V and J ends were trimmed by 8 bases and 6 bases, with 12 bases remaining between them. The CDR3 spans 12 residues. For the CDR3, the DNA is TGTGCCATCTCCCCCGGGATCGATACGCAGTATTTT. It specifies CAISPGIDTQYF.

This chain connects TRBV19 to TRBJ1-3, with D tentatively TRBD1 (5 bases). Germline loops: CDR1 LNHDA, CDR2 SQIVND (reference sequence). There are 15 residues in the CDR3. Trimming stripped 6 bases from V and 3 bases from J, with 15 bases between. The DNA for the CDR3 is TGTGCCAGTAGAAGGGGAGACATCGTTGGAAACACCATATATTTT. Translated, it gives CASRRGDIVGNTIYF.

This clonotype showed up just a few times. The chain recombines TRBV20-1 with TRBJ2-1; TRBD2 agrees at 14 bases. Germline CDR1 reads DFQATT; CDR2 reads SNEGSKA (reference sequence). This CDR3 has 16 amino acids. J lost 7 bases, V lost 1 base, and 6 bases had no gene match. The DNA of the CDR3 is TGCAGTGCTAGAGGACGACTAGCGGGAGGGGGAAATGAGCAGTTCTTC. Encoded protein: CSARGRLAGGGNEQFF.

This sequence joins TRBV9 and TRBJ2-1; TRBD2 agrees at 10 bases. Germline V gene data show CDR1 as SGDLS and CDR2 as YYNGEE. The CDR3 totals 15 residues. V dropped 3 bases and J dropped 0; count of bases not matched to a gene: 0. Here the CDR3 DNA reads TGTGCCAGCAGCGCTAGCGGGAGCTCCTACAATGAGCAGTTCTTC. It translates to CASSASGSSYNEQFF.

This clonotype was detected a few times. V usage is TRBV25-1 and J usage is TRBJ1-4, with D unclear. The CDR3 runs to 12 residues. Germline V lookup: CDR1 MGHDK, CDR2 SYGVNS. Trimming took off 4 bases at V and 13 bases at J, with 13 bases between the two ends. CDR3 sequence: CASSGTVDRLFF. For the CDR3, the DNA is TGTGCCAGCAGTGGGACCGTCGACCGACTGTTTTTT.

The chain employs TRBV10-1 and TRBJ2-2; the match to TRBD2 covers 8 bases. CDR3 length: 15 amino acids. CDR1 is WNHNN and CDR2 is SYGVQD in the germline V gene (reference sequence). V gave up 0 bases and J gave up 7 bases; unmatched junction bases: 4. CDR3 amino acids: CASSESGGGSGELFF. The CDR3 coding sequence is TGCGCCAGCAGTGAGTCTGGCGGGGGGAGCGGGGAGCTGTTTTTT.

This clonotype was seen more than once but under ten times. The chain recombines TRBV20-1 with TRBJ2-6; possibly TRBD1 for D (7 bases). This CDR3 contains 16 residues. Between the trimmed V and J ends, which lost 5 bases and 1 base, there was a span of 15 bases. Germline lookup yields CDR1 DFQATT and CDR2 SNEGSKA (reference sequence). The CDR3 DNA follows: TGCAGTGCTCTGGAGGGGGCTGTTTCTGGGGCCAACGTCCTGACTTTC. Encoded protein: CSALEGAVSGANVLTF.

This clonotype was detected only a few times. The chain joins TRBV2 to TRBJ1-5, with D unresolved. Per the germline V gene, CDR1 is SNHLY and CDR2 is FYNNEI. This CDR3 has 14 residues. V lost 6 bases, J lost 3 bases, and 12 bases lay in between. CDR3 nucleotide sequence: TGTGCCAGCAGACTGGACGGCCTCAATCAGCCCCAGCATTTT. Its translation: CASRLDGLNQPQHF. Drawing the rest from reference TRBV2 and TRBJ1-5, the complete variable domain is EPEVTQTPSHQVTQMGQEVILRCVPISNHLYFYWYRQILGQKVEFLVSFYNNEISEKSEIFDDQFSVERPDGSNFTLKIRSTKLEDSAMYFCASRLDGLNQPQHFGDGTRLSIL.